This T cell receptor (beta chain) was obtained from a study of cytomegalovirus exposure and HLA in healthy donors. Broader study findings: A few V segments could not be told apart, such as TRBV6-2 and TRBV6-3, and were left out.

Comment on this clone: Its antigen is as yet unknown.

Amplification used 60 Vbeta primers and 13 Jbeta primers. In the original analysis: Later, 65 million to 85 million unique TCR beta chains were counted in an analysis, and around 11 million of them were shared. Measured with immunoSEQ multiplex PCR; TCRdb has only the in-frame clones, and not every one. V, J and clone size were drawn from that table, and D and trimming were deduced from the DNA. The profile shows about 180,000 clones, 75% to 85% of them singletons. Between the trimmed V and J ends, which lost 4 bases and 8 bases, there was a span of 21 bases. The germline V gene has CDR1 LNHDA and CDR2 SQIVND (reference sequence). CDR3 length: 16 residues.

Specimen: PBMCs. The TCR originated in a man aged 18-30 years in good health and CMV-seronegative. J is TRBJ2-1 and V is TRBV19; no clear D gene. The CDR3 reads CASSNGRQPVVDEQFF. As DNA, the CDR3 is TGTGCCAGTAGTAATGGTCGACAACCTGTCGTGGATGAGCAGTTCTTC.